The 18 T cell receptor beta chains below all came from one sample that was sequenced in a study of human T cells and chemical hapten exposure. TCRdb reprocessed the RACE reads via MiXCR and lists one record per CDR3 protein. The table shows 350,000 or so distinct CDR3 sequences, with roughly 6.9% occurring only once. The time point here: patch test 1, 2 weeks after DPC sensitization. Described treatment: therapeutic diphenylcyclopropenone sensitization with weekly scalp DPC. This material consisted of whole blood, taken in connection with sensitization to the hapten diphenylcyclopropenone (DPC). These receptors all stem from a young woman with alopecia areata. Some clones in this sample may be carry-over from other donors' samples.

The chain recombines TRBV7-2 with TRBJ2-2; a possible D gene is TRBD2 (6 bases). Per germline, CDR1 SGHTA and CDR2 FQGNSA. V gave up 0 bases and J gave up 1 base, with 12 bases separating them. CDR3 size: 17 residues. CDR3 region: CASSLARPGVNTGELFF. Written as DNA, the CDR3 is TGTGCCAGCAGCTTAGCGCGGCCGGGGGTGAACACCGGGGAGCTGTTTTTT.

The chain employs TRBV10-2 and TRBJ2-3; 8 positions agree with TRBD1. This CDR3 comprises 16 residues. Per germline, CDR1 WSHSY and CDR2 SAAADI. V trimming: 0 bases; J trimming: 3 bases; junction bases outside the gene matches: 5. Here the CDR3 DNA reads TGCGCCAGCAGTGAGTCGGGACAGGCGCGAACAGATACGCAGTATTTT. Amino acid sequence: CASSESGQARTDTQYF.

This clonotype was counted between two and nine times. The rearrangement links TRBV13 to TRBJ2-2; 11 bases are a match to TRBD2. The ends lost 5 bases at V and 2 bases at J; junction bases unmatched: 10. Germline lookup yields CDR1 PRHDT and CDR2 FYEKMQ (reference sequence). The CDR3 consists of 18 residues. In DNA, the CDR3 is TGTGCCAGCAGCGCCTCCCTAGCGGGGGGCCTTAACACCGGGGAGCTGTTTTTT. The encoded protein is CASSASLAGGLNTGELFF.

This clonotype was observed a handful of times. The J gene is TRBJ2-7, the V gene TRBV5-1; 8 bases are shared with TRBD2. With V trimmed by 0 bases and J by 5 bases, 10 bases remained unmatched. This CDR3 has 16 residues. Germline CDR1 is SGHRS and CDR2 is YFSETQ. CDR3 in DNA: TGCGCCAGCAGCTTGGGACAAACTAGCGGAGGGAACGAGCAGTACTTC. It encodes CASSLGQTSGGNEQYF.

This clonotype showed up just a few times. Here the CDR3 DNA reads TGTGCCAGCAGCTTAATGGCGGGGGAAGAGACCCAGTACTTC. It encodes CASSLMAGEETQYF. V gene TRBV7-3 combines with J gene TRBJ2-5; 7 bases agree with TRBD2. CDR3 length equals 14 residues. V shed 1 base and J 3 bases; nucleotides not matched to a gene: 2. Germline loops: CDR1 SGHTA, CDR2 FQGTGA.

This clonotype was detected many times. The J gene is TRBJ1-1, the V gene TRBV6-2 or TRBV6-3, with a tentative D call TRBD1 (5 bases). This CDR3 has 13 amino acids. CDR1 and CDR2 from the germline V gene are MNHEY and SVGEGT. Trimming stripped 5 bases from V and 1 base from J, with 8 bases between. The DNA of the CDR3 is TGTGCCAGCAGTCGCAGGGAGAACACTGAAGCTTTCTTT. Translating gives CASSRRENTEAFF.

This clonotype was counted many times. This chain links TRBV25-1 with TRBJ2-1; D might be TRBD2 (7 bases). Trimming pared 3 bases from V and 2 bases from J, leaving 11 bases between. Germline CDR1 MGHDK, CDR2 SYGVNS. CDR3 length: 15 amino acids. The CDR3 coding sequence is TGTGCCAGCAGTGATGGGGGGGCCGCCTACAATGAGCAGTTCTTC. It codes for CASSDGGAAYNEQFF. The full variable domain, its missing parts supplied by reference TRBV25-1 and TRBJ2-1, is EADIYQTPRYLVIGTGKKITLECSQTMGHDKMYWYQQDPGMELHLIHYSYGVNSTEKGDLSSESTVSRIRTEHFPLTLESARPSHTSQYLCASSDGGAAYNEQFFGPGTRLTVL.

The sample holds a few counts of this clonotype. The chain links TRBV28 to TRBJ1-6; maybe TRBD1 (5 bases). CDR3 length: 14 amino acids. The germline V gene has CDR1 MDHEN and CDR2 SYDVKM. V was trimmed by 2 bases and J by 6 bases, leaving 8 bases between them. The CDR3 bases are TGTGCCAGCAGTTTACGCAGGGCTAATTCACCCCTCCACTTT. Protein product: CASSLRRANSPLHF.

V is TRBV6-1 and J is TRBJ1-1, with TRBD1 identical over 7 bases. This CDR3 spans 16 amino acids. CDR1 and CDR2 (germline): MNHNS, SASEGT. Losses at the gene ends were 7 bases for V and 3 bases for J; bases not matched to a gene: 14. DNA of the CDR3: TGTGCCAGCAACGAGGTCGGGGCAGGGGGGCACACTGAAGCTTTCTTT. Its protein product is CASNEVGAGGHTEAFF.

This clonotype was seen a few times. V is TRBV10-3 and J is TRBJ1-1, with TRBD1 identical over 9 bases. Trimming removed 6 bases from V and 7 bases from J; junction bases left unmatched: 9. CDR1 is ENHRY and CDR2 is SYGVKD in the germline V gene. This CDR3 is built from 14 residues. The CDR3 sequence is CAISPGQGKGEAFF. As DNA, the CDR3 is TGTGCCATCAGCCCAGGACAGGGGAAGGGTGAAGCTTTCTTT.

This clonotype turned up a few times. The chain uses TRBV4-2 and TRBJ1-1; TRBD1 is a possible D gene (5 bases). The germline V gene has CDR1 LGHNA and CDR2 YNFKEQ. CDR3 size: 14 residues. The germline V and J ends were trimmed by 5 bases and 4 bases, with 14 bases remaining between them. The CDR3 nucleotides read TGTGCCAGCAGCAGAAGGGGCGATGTCACTGAAGCTTTCTTT. This gives the protein CASSRRGDVTEAFF.

There are a few counts of this clonotype. This chain joins TRBV9 and TRBJ2-1; a weak D match, TRBD2 (7 bases). Germline V gene sequence: CDR1 SGDLS, CDR2 YYNGEE. Trimming shortened V by 4 bases and J by 7 bases, and 21 bases separated the two germline ends. The CDR3 contains 16 residues. CDR3 amino acids: CASSTQTSRGGNEQFF. CDR3 DNA sequence: TGTGCCAGCAGCACGCAGACTAGCAGGGGTGGGAATGAGCAGTTCTTC.

This chain links TRBV24-1 with TRBJ1-2, with TRBD1 identical over 7 bases. The CDR3 is 13 residues long. The ends lost 4 bases at V and 4 bases at J; junction bases unmatched: 2. Germline-derived CDR1 and CDR2 are KGHDR and SFDVKD. The CDR3 coding sequence is TGTGCCACCAGTGAGGGACAGTTCTATGGCTACACCTTC. Translating gives CATSEGQFYGYTF.

This clonotype was seen repeatedly, ten times or more. The chain has TRBV19 and TRBJ2-7; 12 bases are shared with TRBD1. Germline lookup yields CDR1 LNHDA and CDR2 SQIVND (reference sequence). The CDR3 sequence is 17 residues long. After removal of 4 bases from V and 2 bases from J, the junction contained 9 bases not matched to a gene. The CDR3 region is CASSTGTGGAAPYEQYF. CDR3 in DNA: TGTGCCAGTAGTACAGGGACAGGGGGCGCGGCCCCCTACGAGCAGTACTTC. Complete variable domain (other parts from reference TRBV19 and TRBJ2-7): DGGITQSPKYLFRKEGQNVTLSCEQNLNHDAMYWYRQDPGQGLRLIYYSQIVNDFQKGDIAEGYSVSREKKESFPLTVTSAQKNPTAFYLCASSTGTGGAAPYEQYFGPGTRLTVT.

In its sample, this clonotype was seen many times. The chain employs TRBV20-1 and TRBJ2-3; 7 positions match TRBD2. CDR1 and CDR2 (germline): DFQATT, SNEGSKA (reference sequence). V trimming: 3 bases; J trimming: 1 base; junction bases outside the gene matches: 7. This CDR3 has 15 amino acids. CDR3 region: CSASLTSPRTDTQYF. CDR3 sequence (DNA): TGCAGTGCTAGTCTGACTAGCCCACGCACAGATACGCAGTATTTT.

In its sample, this clonotype was seen many times. The J gene is TRBJ2-1, the V gene TRBV4-2, with D possibly being TRBD2 (5 bases). Trimming cost V 1 base and J 6 bases, with 13 bases left between them. Germline assignment: CDR1 LGHNA and CDR2 YNFKEQ. The CDR3 is 15 residues long. CDR3 region: CASSQASWNRNEQFF. The CDR3, as DNA: TGTGCCAGCAGCCAAGCTAGCTGGAACCGCAATGAGCAGTTCTTC.

The rearrangement joins TRBV20-1 to TRBJ1-6; no reliable D call. Deletions cut 1 base from V and 6 bases from J, with 4 bases between. Looked up from germline, CDR1 is DFQATT and CDR2 is SNEGSKA (reference sequence). This CDR3 is 12 amino acids long. CDR3 residues: CSARGVNSPLHF. In DNA form, the CDR3 reads TGCAGTGCTAGAGGGGTTAATTCACCCCTCCACTTT.

V gene TRBV4-1 combines with J gene TRBJ1-5; 10 positions match TRBD1. The junction had 7 bases not matched to a gene; V was cut back by 4 bases and J by 4 bases. The CDR3 has 16 residues. CDR1 is MGHRA and CDR2 is YSYEKL in the germline V gene. This chain's CDR3 is CASSPTRDRGNQPQHF. The DNA for the CDR3 is TGCGCCAGCAGCCCCACGAGGGACAGGGGTAATCAGCCCCAGCATTTT.